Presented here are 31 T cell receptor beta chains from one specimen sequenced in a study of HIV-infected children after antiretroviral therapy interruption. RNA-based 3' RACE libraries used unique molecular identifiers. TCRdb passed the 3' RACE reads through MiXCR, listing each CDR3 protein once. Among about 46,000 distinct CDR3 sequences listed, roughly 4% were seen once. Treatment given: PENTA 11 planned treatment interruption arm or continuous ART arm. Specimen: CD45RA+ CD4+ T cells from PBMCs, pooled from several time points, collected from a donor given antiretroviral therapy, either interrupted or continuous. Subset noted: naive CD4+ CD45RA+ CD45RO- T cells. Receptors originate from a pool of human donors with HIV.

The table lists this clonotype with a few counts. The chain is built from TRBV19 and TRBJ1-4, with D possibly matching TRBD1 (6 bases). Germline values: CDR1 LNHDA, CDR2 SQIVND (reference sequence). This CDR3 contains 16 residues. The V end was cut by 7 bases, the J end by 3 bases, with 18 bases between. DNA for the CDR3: TGTGCCAGTACAGAGGGGGACGGCCCGCCTAATGAAAAACTGTTTTTT. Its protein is CASTEGDGPPNEKLFF. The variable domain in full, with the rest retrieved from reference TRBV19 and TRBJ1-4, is DGGITQSPKYLFRKEGQNVTLSCEQNLNHDAMYWYRQDPGQGLRLIYYSQIVNDFQKGDIAEGYSVSREKKESFPLTVTSAQKNPTAFYLCASTEGDGPPNEKLFFGSGTQLSVL.

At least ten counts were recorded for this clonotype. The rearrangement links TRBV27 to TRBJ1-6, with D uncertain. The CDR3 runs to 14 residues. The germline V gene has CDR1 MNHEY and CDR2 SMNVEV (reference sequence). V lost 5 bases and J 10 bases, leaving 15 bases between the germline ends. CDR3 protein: CASSPGREKSPLHF. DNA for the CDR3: TGTGCCAGCAGTCCCGGACGGGAAAAGTCACCCCTCCACTTT.

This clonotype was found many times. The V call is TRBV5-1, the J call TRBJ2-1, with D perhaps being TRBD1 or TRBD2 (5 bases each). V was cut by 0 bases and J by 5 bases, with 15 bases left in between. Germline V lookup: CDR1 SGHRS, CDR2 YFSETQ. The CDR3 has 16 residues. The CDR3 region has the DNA TGCGCCAGCAGCTTGGGGAGCCCGGGGACCCACAATGAGCAGTTCTTC. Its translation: CASSLGSPGTHNEQFF.

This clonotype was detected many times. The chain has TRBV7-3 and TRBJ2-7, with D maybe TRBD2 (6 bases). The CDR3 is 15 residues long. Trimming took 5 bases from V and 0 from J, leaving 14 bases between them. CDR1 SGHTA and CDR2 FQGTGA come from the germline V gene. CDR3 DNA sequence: TGTGCCAGCAGCCCCGACGGAGGGACCTCCTACGAGCAGTACTTC. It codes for CASSPDGGTSYEQYF.

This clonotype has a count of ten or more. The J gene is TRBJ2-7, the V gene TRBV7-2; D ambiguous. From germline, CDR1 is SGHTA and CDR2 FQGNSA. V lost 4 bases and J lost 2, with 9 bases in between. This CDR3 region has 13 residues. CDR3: CASSSDRTYEQYF. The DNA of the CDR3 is TGTGCCAGCAGCTCTGATAGAACCTACGAGCAGTACTTC.

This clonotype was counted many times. CDR3 sequence: CASTQGEQDTQYF. CDR3 nucleotides: TGTGCCAGCACCCAAGGGGAGCAAGATACGCAGTATTTT. The rearrangement joins TRBV5-8 to TRBJ2-3; D is possibly TRBD1 or TRBD2 (5 bases each). The ends were cut back, 6 bases at V and 5 bases at J, with 13 bases in the middle. The germline gives CDR1 SGHTS, CDR2 YDEGEE. The CDR3 contains 13 residues.

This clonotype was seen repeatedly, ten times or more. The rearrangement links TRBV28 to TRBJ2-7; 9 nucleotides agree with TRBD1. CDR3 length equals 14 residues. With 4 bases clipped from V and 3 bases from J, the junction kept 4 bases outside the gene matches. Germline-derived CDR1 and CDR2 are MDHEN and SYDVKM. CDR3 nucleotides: TGTGCCAGCAGTTCCGGGACAGGGTTCTACGAGCAGTACTTC. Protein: CASSSGTGFYEQYF.

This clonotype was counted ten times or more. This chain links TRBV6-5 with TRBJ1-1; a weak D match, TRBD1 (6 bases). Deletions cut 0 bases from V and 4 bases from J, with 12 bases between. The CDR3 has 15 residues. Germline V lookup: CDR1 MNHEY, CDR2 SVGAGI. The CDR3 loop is CASSYSGGGATEAFF. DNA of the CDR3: TGTGCCAGCAGTTACTCTGGGGGGGGGGCCACTGAAGCTTTCTTT.

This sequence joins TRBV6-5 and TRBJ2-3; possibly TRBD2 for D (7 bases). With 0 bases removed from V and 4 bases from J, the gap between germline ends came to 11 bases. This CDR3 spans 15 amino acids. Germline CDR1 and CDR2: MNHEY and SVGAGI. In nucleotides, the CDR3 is TGTGCCAGCAGTTACTCGCCGGGGGGCCCAGATACGCAGTATTTT. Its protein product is CASSYSPGGPDTQYF.

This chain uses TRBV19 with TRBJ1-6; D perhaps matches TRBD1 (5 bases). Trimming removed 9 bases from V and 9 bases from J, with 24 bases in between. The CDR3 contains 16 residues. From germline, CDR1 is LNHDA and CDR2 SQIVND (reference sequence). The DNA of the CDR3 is TGTGCCAGACCGAGGGAGAGGGACGGCGGAAGTTCACCCCTCCACTTT. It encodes CARPRERDGGSSPLHF.

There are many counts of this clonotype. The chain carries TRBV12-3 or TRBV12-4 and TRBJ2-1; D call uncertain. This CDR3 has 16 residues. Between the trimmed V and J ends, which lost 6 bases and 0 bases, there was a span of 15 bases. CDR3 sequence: CASSHGARSSYNEQFF. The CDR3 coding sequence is TGTGCCAGCAGCCACGGTGCGAGGAGCTCCTACAATGAGCAGTTCTTC.

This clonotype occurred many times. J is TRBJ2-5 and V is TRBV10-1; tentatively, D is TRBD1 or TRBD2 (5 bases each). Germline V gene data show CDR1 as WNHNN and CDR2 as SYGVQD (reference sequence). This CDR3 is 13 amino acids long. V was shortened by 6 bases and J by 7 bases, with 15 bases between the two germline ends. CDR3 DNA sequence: TGCGCCAGCAGCGCGACAGTTGAGGGGACCCAGTACTTC. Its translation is CASSATVEGTQYF.

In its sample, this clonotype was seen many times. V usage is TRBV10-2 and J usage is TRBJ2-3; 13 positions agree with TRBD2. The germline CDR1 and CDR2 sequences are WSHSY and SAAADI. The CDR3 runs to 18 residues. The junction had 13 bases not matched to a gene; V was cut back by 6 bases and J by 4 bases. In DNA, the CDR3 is TGCGCCAGCAGCCAACTAGCGGGGGGGCCGGACTTATCAGATACGCAGTATTTT. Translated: CASSQLAGGPDLSDTQYF.

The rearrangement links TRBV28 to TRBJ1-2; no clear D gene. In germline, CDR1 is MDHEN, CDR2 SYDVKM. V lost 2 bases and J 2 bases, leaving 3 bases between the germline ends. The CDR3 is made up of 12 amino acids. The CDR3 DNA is TGTGCCAGCAGTTTAACGAACTATGGCTACACCTTC. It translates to CASSLTNYGYTF.

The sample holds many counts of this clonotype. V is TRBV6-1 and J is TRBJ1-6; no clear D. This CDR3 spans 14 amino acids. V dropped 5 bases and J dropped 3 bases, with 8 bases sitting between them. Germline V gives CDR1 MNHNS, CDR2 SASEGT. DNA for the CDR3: TGTGCCAGCAGTAGGACGGTCTATAATTCACCCCTCCACTTT. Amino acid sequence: CASSRTVYNSPLHF.

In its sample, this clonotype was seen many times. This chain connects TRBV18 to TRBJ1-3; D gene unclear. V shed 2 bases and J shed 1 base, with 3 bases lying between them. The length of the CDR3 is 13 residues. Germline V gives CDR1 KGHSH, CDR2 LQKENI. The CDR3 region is CASSPESGNTIYF. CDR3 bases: TGTGCCAGCTCACCAGAATCTGGAAACACCATATATTTT.

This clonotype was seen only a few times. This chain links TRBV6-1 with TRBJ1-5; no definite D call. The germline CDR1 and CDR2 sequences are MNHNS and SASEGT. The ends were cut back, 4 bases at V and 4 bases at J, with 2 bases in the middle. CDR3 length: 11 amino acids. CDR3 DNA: TGTGCCAGCAGTGCTAATCAGCCCCAGCATTTT. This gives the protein CASSANQPQHF.

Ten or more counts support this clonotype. The CDR3 region is CASSTSLAGAYEQYF. CDR3 bases: TGTGCCAGCAGTACTAGCCTAGCGGGGGCCTACGAGCAGTACTTC. The rearrangement links TRBV12-3 or TRBV12-4 to TRBJ2-7; TRBD2 matches at 10 bases. The CDR3 sequence is 15 residues long. The J segment lost 2 bases and the V segment lost 5 bases, leaving 6 bases of the junction unmatched.

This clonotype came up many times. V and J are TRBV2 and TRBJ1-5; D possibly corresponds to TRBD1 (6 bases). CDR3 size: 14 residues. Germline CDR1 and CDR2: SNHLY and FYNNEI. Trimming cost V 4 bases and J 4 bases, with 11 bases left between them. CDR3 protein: CASSARTENQPQHF. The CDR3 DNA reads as TGTGCCAGCAGTGCGAGGACAGAGAATCAGCCCCAGCATTTT.

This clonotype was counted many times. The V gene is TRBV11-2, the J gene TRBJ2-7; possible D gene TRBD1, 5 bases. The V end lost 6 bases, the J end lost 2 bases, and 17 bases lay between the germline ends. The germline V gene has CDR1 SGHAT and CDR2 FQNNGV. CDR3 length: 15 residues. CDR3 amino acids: CASRYERGLTYEQYF. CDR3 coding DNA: TGTGCCAGCAGGTACGAAAGGGGCCTTACCTACGAGCAGTACTTC.

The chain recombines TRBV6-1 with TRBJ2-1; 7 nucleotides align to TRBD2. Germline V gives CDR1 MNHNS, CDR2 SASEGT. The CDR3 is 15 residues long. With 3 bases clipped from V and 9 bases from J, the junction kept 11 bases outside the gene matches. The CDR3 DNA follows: TGTGCCAGCAGTGACGGTAGCGGGCACGTTCCTGAGCAGTTCTTC. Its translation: CASSDGSGHVPEQFF.

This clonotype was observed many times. CDR3 sequence (DNA): TGTGCCAGCAGTTACTCGAGCCAGCGGGGGACAGATACGCAGTATTTT. Protein sequence: CASSYSSQRGTDTQYF. The chain joins TRBV6-2 or TRBV6-3 to TRBJ2-3, with 8 bases aligning to TRBD2. This CDR3 has 16 residues. CDR1 and CDR2 (germline): MNHEY, SVGEGT. The V segment lost 0 bases and the J segment 3 bases; nucleotides outside the gene matches: 5.

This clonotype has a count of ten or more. Here the CDR3 DNA reads TGTGCCAGCAGGGGGGGCGTCACTGAAGCTTTCTTT. The encoded protein is CASRGGVTEAFF. The rearrangement uses TRBV6-6 and TRBJ1-1; possible D gene TRBD1, 6 bases. Germline-derived CDR1 and CDR2 are MNHNY and SVGAGI (reference sequence). The CDR3 is made up of 12 amino acids. V lost 6 bases, J lost 4 bases, and 9 bases lay in between.

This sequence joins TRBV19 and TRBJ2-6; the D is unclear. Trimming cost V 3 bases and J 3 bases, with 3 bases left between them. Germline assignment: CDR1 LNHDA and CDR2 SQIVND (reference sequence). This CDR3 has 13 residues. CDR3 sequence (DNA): TGTGCCAGTAGTATGGGTGGGGCCAACGTCCTGACTTTC. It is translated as CASSMGGANVLTF.

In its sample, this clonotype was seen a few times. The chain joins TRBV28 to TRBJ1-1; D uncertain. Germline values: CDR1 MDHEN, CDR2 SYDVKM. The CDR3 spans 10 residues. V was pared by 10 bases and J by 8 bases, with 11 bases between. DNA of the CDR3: TGTGCCACCGCCAGCCCGGAAGCTTTCTTT. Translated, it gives CATASPEAFF.

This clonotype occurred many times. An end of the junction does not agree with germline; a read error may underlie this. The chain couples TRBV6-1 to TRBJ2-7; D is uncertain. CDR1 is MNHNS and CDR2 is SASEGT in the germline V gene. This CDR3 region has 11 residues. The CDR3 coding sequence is TGTGCCAGCAGTACAACGGACGAGTCACACTTC. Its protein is CASSTTDESHF.

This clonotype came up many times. This chain's CDR3 is CASSQQGRIGEKLFF. DNA for the CDR3: TGTGCCAGCAGTCAACAGGGGCGCATAGGTGAAAAACTGTTTTTT. This chain links TRBV12-3 or TRBV12-4 with TRBJ1-4, with 7 bases that match TRBD1. V lost 5 bases to trimming and J lost 7 bases; unmatched junction nucleotides: 10. The CDR3 is 15 amino acids.

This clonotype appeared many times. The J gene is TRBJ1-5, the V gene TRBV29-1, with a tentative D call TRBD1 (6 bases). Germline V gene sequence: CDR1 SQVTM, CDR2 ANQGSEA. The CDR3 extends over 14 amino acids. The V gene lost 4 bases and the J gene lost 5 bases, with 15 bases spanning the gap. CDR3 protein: CSVVESAGDQPQHF. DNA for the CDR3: TGCAGCGTTGTCGAGTCGGCAGGGGATCAGCCCCAGCATTTT.

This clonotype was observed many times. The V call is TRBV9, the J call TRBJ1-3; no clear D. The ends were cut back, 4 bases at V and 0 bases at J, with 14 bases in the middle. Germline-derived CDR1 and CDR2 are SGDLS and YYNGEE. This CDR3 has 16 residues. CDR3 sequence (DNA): TGTGCCAGCAGCTCCTCCACCTTGAGCTCTGGAAACACCATATATTTT. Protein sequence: CASSSSTLSSGNTIYF.

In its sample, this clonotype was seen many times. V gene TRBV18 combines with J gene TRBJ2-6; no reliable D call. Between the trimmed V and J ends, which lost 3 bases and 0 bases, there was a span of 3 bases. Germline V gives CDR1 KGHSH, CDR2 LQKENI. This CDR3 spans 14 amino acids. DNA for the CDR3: TGTGCCAGCTCACCGAGCTCTGGGGCCAACGTCCTGACTTTC. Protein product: CASSPSSGANVLTF.

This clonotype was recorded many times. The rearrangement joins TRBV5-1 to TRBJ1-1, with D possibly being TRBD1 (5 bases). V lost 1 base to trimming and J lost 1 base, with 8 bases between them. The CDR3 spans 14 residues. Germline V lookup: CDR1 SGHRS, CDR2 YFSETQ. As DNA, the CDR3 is TGCGCCAGCAGCTTGAATCAGGGGAACACTGAAGCTTTCTTT. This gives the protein CASSLNQGNTEAFF.